This T cell receptor beta chain stems from a study of shared clonotypes between healthy human individuals. General observations from the study: Sharing across four donors was highest in naive CD4 (approximately 5%) and lowest in memory CD8 (roughly 0.4%). Depth was large, yet rarefaction showed that sorted-subset sequencing was incomplete. Tissues were not sampled, only blood, and their repertoires likely differ.

The CDR3 covers 17 residues. Germline values: CDR1 LGHNT, CDR2 FRNRAP. Trimming at V came to 0 bases and at J to 3 bases, leaving 7 bases not matched to a gene. Repertoires were generated with immunoSEQ multiplex PCR, while TCRdb's copy carries only in-frame clones and drops some. The sample has about 700,000 clones; under 95% are singletons. The naive CD8 population came from CD45RO-negative cells selected for CCR7, without terminally differentiated effector memory CD45RA+ cells. This clone has a single count. Its antigen is still unknown. J is TRBJ2-3 and V is TRBV12-5, with 9 bases that match TRBD2. The TCR comes from a man aged 25-45 years in good health. Source material: naive CD8+ T cells sorted from blood. In DNA form, the CDR3 reads TGTGCTAGTGGTTTGGTACACAGCGGGAGGAGTACAGATACGCAGTATTTT. Its translation: CASGLVHSGRSTDTQYF. The full variable domain, with the rest looked up from reference TRBV12-5 and TRBJ2-3, is DARVTQTPRHKVTEMGQEVTMRCQPILGHNTVFWYRQTMMQGLELLAYFRNRAPLDDSGMPKDRFSAEMPDATLATLKIQPSEPRDSAVYFCASGLVHSGRSTDTQYFGPGTRLTVL.